The 26 T cell receptor beta chains below all came from one sample that was sequenced in a study of cytomegalovirus exposure and HLA in healthy donors. Clones were sequenced by immunoSEQ multiplex PCR, and TCRdb holds only the in-frame ones, with some missing. Of about 73,000 clones in the sample, about 95% were seen once. The sequenced sample consisted of PBMCs. All receptors derive from a man aged 18-30 years in good health and CMV-seronegative.

V usage is TRBV30 and J usage is TRBJ1-1; D remains unclear. In germline, CDR1 is GTSNPN, CDR2 SVGIG (reference sequence). The CDR3 is 15 amino acids. With 0 bases removed from V and 0 bases from J, the gap between germline ends came to 11 bases. The CDR3 reads CAWSVQSIVNTEAFF. In DNA form, the CDR3 reads TGTGCCTGGAGTGTACAGTCTATCGTGAACACTGAAGCTTTCTTT. Full variable domain (rest looked up from reference TRBV30 and TRBJ1-1): SQTIHQWPATLVQPVGSPLSLECTVEGTSNPNLYWYRQAAGRGLQLLFYSVGIGQISSEVPQNLSASRPQDRQFILSSKKLLLSDSGFYLCAWSVQSIVNTEAFFGQGTRLTVV.

The J gene is TRBJ1-6, the V gene TRBV14, with TRBD1 identical over 12 bases. The trim removed 5 bases at V and 9 bases at J, leaving 5 bases unmatched. Germline loops: CDR1 SGHDN, CDR2 FVKESK. The CDR3 is 15 residues long. In DNA, the CDR3 is TGTGCCAGCAGCATAGGGACAGGGGGCAGTTCACCCCTCCACTTT. The encoded protein is CASSIGTGGSSPLHF.

V gene TRBV19 combines with J gene TRBJ1-2; D ambiguous. The V end was cut by 7 bases, the J end by 4 bases, with 16 bases between. The CDR3 consists of 14 residues. The germline V gene has CDR1 LNHDA and CDR2 SQIVND (reference sequence). The CDR3 spells CASTAPGVIYGYTF. The CDR3 bases are TGTGCCAGTACCGCACCGGGAGTCATCTATGGCTACACCTTC.

The V call is TRBV5-1, the J call TRBJ1-2; maybe TRBD1 (5 bases). CDR1 and CDR2 from the germline V gene are SGHRS and YFSETQ. CDR3 length: 15 residues. V lost 4 bases, J lost 2 bases, and 15 bases lay in between. The DNA for the CDR3 is TGCGCCAGCAGCCTTCAAGGCGGGGCGAACTATGGCTACACCTTC. Its protein product is CASSLQGGANYGYTF. Together with reference TRBV5-1 and TRBJ1-2, the CDR3 gives the full variable domain: KAGVTQTPRYLIKTRGQQVTLSCSPISGHRSVSWYQQTPGQGLQFLFEYFSETQRNKGNFPGRFSGRQFSNSRSEMNVSTLELGDSALYLCASSLQGGANYGYTFGSGTRLTVV.

The chain links TRBV6-6 to TRBJ2-7; 9 bases agree with TRBD1. Trimming removed 9 bases from V and 3 bases from J; junction bases left unmatched: 6. The germline V gene has CDR1 MNHNY and CDR2 SVGAGI (reference sequence). This CDR3 is built from 13 residues. CDR3 sequence (DNA): TGTGCCAGTGTGGGGACAGGGCACTACGAGCAGTACTTC. Translating gives CASVGTGHYEQYF.

The V gene is TRBV28, the J gene TRBJ2-7; D perhaps matches TRBD1 (5 bases). The CDR3 runs to 17 residues. V was shortened by 10 bases and J by 5 bases, with 30 bases between the two germline ends. Per germline, CDR1 MDHEN and CDR2 SYDVKM. DNA of the CDR3: TGTGCCACCACCAGGCTTGGCATGGGGCTAGTGGGTAACGAGCAGTACTTC. Its protein is CATTRLGMGLVGNEQYF.

This chain joins TRBV4-1 and TRBJ1-2; 9 bases fit TRBD1. V was pared by 2 bases and J by 4 bases, with 8 bases of the junction left unmatched. This CDR3 has 16 amino acids. CDR1 and CDR2 (germline): MGHRA, YSYEKL. CDR3 coding DNA: TGCGCCAGCAGCCAACCGGGACAGGGAGTTCGCTATGGCTACACCTTC. Residues: CASSQPGQGVRYGYTF.

V gene TRBV27 combines with J gene TRBJ1-2; D perhaps matches TRBD1 (5 bases). Between the trimmed V and J ends, which lost 0 bases and 4 bases, there was a span of 18 bases. From germline, CDR1 is MNHEY and CDR2 SMNVEV (reference sequence). The CDR3 has 17 amino acids. CDR3 sequence reads: CASSLSVLGAHPYGYTF. DNA for the CDR3: TGTGCCAGCAGTTTATCAGTCCTAGGGGCTCATCCCTATGGCTACACCTTC.

The gene calls are TRBV19 and TRBJ1-5; a weak D match, TRBD1 (6 bases). The ends were cut back, 6 bases at V and 2 bases at J, with 14 bases in the middle. This CDR3 region has 15 residues. The germline gives CDR1 LNHDA, CDR2 SQIVND (reference sequence). CDR3 amino acids: CASRRTGRGNQPQHF. The CDR3 region has the DNA TGTGCCAGTAGGAGAACAGGGCGCGGCAATCAGCCCCAGCATTTT.

The rearrangement joins TRBV27 to TRBJ2-5, with TRBD1 matching over 7 bases. The germline gives CDR1 MNHEY, CDR2 SMNVEV (reference sequence). J gave up 2 bases and V 1 base, and 13 bases lay outside the gene matches. This CDR3 contains 18 residues. CDR3 sequence: CASSLFSPGQLRQETQYF. DNA of the CDR3: TGTGCCAGCAGTTTATTCTCCCCGGGACAGCTTAGACAAGAGACCCAGTACTTC.

This clone was observed once. V usage is TRBV30 and J usage is TRBJ2-7; 10 positions agree with TRBD2. The CDR3 sequence is 16 residues long. Germline V gene sequence: CDR1 GTSNPN, CDR2 SVGIG (reference sequence). The ends lost 2 bases at V and 3 bases at J; junction bases unmatched: 10. CDR3 bases: TGTGCCTGGAGTTCCTTTAGCGGGGGGTCCCTCTACGAGCAGTACTTC. It is translated as CAWSSFSGGSLYEQYF.

The V call is TRBV10-2, the J call TRBJ2-5; 8 nucleotides line up with TRBD2. The J call may be wrong; the DNA end is better matched by TRBJ2-7. This CDR3 region has 16 residues. CDR1 WSHSY and CDR2 SAAADI come from the germline V gene. For the CDR3, the DNA is TGCGCCAGCAGTGAACCTGGCGGGGGGACTTCCTACGAGCAGTACTTC. Translation gives CASSEPGGGTSYEQYF.

The chain recombines TRBV7-3 with TRBJ2-1; 10 bases map to TRBD2. Losses at the gene ends were 5 bases for V and 0 bases for J; bases not matched to a gene: 4. Germline CDR1 and CDR2: SGHTA and FQGTGA. This CDR3 region has 16 residues. This chain's CDR3 is CASSPSGGSSYNEQFF. Here the CDR3 DNA reads TGTGCCAGCAGCCCTAGCGGGGGTTCCTCCTACAATGAGCAGTTCTTC.

The chain links TRBV10-3 to TRBJ1-5; TRBD1 is a possible D gene (6 bases). V shed 7 bases and J shed 2 bases, with 15 bases lying between them. Per the germline V gene, CDR1 is ENHRY and CDR2 is SYGVKD. The CDR3 sequence is 15 residues long. The CDR3 spells CAIKDSRGGNQPQHF. The CDR3 DNA is TGTGCCATCAAGGACAGCCGGGGGGGCAATCAGCCCCAGCATTTT.

The chain's CDR3 is CASSSPVGSGNTIYF. CDR3 nucleotides: TGTGCCAGCAGCTCCCCCGTCGGCTCTGGAAACACCATATATTTT. The rearrangement links TRBV7-6 to TRBJ1-3; D call uncertain. CDR1 is SGHVS, CDR2 FNYEAQ, per germline. The CDR3 has 15 residues. Between the trimmed V and J ends, which lost 4 bases and 0 bases, there was a span of 10 bases. The entire variable domain, with the rest obtained from reference TRBV7-6 and TRBJ1-3, is as follows: GAGVSQSPRYKVTKRGQDVALRCDPISGHVSLYWYRQALGQGPEFLTYFNYEAQQDKSGLPNDRFSAERPEGSISTLTIQRTEQRDSAMYRCASSSPVGSGNTIYFGEGSWLTVV.

This rearrangement joins TRBV10-2 to TRBJ1-4; D not resolved. In germline, CDR1 is WSHSY, CDR2 SAAADI. The CDR3 length is 14 residues. The germline V and J ends were trimmed by 3 bases and 8 bases, with 13 bases remaining between them. The CDR3: CASSDEVGEEKLFF. Written as DNA, the CDR3 is TGCGCCAGCAGTGACGAGGTAGGAGAAGAAAAACTGTTTTTT.

The count of this clone is one. The chain has TRBV9 and TRBJ2-3, with 11 bases lining up with TRBD2. Per germline, CDR1 SGDLS and CDR2 YYNGEE. The CDR3 consists of 16 residues. Losses at the gene ends were 3 bases for V and 3 bases for J; bases not matched to a gene: 6. The chain's CDR3 is CASSEDSGGGTDTQYF. The DNA for the CDR3 is TGTGCCAGCAGCGAAGATAGCGGGGGGGGGACAGATACGCAGTATTTT.

The J gene is TRBJ2-1, the V gene TRBV7-2, with TRBD2 as a possible D gene (7 bases). Trimming took off 4 bases at V and 13 bases at J, with 17 bases between the two ends. The CDR3 is 13 amino acids. Germline CDR1 and CDR2: SGHTA and FQGNSA. The CDR3 region has the DNA TGTGCCAGCAGCTCTGGGGGGGGCCAAAATCAGTTCTTC. Translated, it gives CASSSGGGQNQFF. Together with reference TRBV7-2 and TRBJ2-1, the CDR3 gives the full variable domain: GAGVSQSPSNKVTEKGKDVELRCDPISGHTALYWYRQSLGQGLEFLIYFQGNSAPDKSGLPSDRFSAERTGGSVSTLTIQRTQQEDSAVYLCASSSGGGQNQFFGPGTRLTVL.

The rearrangement joins TRBV18 to TRBJ1-2; the D gene is possibly TRBD1 (5 bases). There are 16 residues in the CDR3. Trimming stripped 3 bases from V and 2 bases from J, with 16 bases between. Germline CDR1 and CDR2: KGHSH and LQKENI. The CDR3 reads CASSPIASAGNYGYTF. CDR3 bases: TGTGCCAGCTCACCCATAGCTTCAGCAGGGAACTATGGCTACACCTTC. Drawing the rest from reference TRBV18 and TRBJ1-2, the complete variable domain is NAGVMQNPRHLVRRRGQEARLRCSPMKGHSHVYWYRQLPEEGLKFMVYLQKENIIDESGMPKERFSAEFPKEGPSILRIQQVVRGDSAAYFCASSPIASAGNYGYTFGSGTRLTVV.

The chain links TRBV28 to TRBJ2-1; TRBD2 might be the D (5 bases). The V gene's germline CDR1 is MDHEN and CDR2 SYDVKM. The ends were cut back, 7 bases at V and 2 bases at J, with 12 bases in the middle. CDR3 length: 14 residues. The CDR3 sequence is CASTGISTYNEQFF. CDR3 DNA: TGTGCCAGCACGGGGATTAGCACCTACAATGAGCAGTTCTTC.

This chain's CDR3 is CASTNRGYNSPLHF. DNA for the CDR3: TGTGCCAGCACAAACAGGGGTTATAATTCACCCCTCCACTTT. This chain connects TRBV11-2 to TRBJ1-6, with 7 bases matching TRBD1. CDR1 is SGHAT, CDR2 FQNNGV, per germline. The CDR3 contains 14 residues. V dropped 7 bases and J dropped 4; count of bases not matched to a gene: 4.

The rearrangement uses TRBV2 and TRBJ2-1; 9 positions agree with TRBD2. This CDR3 is built from 15 residues. The germline V gene encodes CDR1 SNHLY and CDR2 FYNNEI. V trimming: 6 bases; J trimming: 7 bases; junction bases outside the gene matches: 10. The CDR3, as DNA: TGTGCCAGCAGGGAGGGGACTAGCCCTGGAAATGAGCAGTTCTTC. Its protein product is CASREGTSPGNEQFF.

This chain joins TRBV19 and TRBJ1-2; D is ambiguous. The V gene lost 4 bases and the J gene lost 0 bases, with 12 bases spanning the gap. Germline-derived CDR1 and CDR2 are LNHDA and SQIVND (reference sequence). This CDR3 comprises 15 residues. CDR3 sequence reads: CASSTGILANYGYTF. CDR3 coding DNA: TGTGCCAGTAGTACCGGCATACTAGCTAACTATGGCTACACCTTC.

The V gene is TRBV28, the J gene TRBJ2-7; 13 nucleotides line up with TRBD2. Trimming at V came to 5 bases and at J to 4 bases, leaving 8 bases not matched to a gene. Germline assignment: CDR1 MDHEN and CDR2 SYDVKM. This CDR3 has 16 amino acids. The CDR3 loop is CASSRRLAGGSYEQYF. The CDR3 nucleotides are TGTGCCAGCAGTCGGAGACTAGCGGGGGGTTCGTACGAGCAGTACTTC.

The chain has TRBV28 and TRBJ1-1; 10 bases are shared with TRBD1. V shed 5 bases and J 1 base; nucleotides not matched to a gene: 10. Per the germline V gene, CDR1 is MDHEN and CDR2 is SYDVKM. The length of the CDR3 is 17 residues. CDR3 coding DNA: TGTGCCAGCAGTACCCCCGGACGGGACAGGGGGAACACTGAAGCTTTCTTT. Encoded protein: CASSTPGRDRGNTEAFF.

V gene TRBV13 combines with J gene TRBJ1-5; D is unclear. V was cut by 2 bases and J by 6 bases, with 14 bases left in between. In germline, CDR1 is PRHDT, CDR2 FYEKMQ (reference sequence). The CDR3 loop spans 15 amino acids. CDR3 sequence reads: CASSLRRAVGQPQHF. The CDR3 coding sequence is TGTGCCAGCAGCTTAAGGAGGGCCGTGGGTCAGCCCCAGCATTTT.